The rows below give T cell receptor beta chains drawn from one sample of a study of shared clonotypes between healthy human individuals. Only in-frame clones appear in the TCRdb table, and some are missing; sequencing was by immunoSEQ multiplex PCR. The table records under 750,000 clones, about two thirds of them present only once. Sequenced material: memory CD4+ T cells sorted from blood. All receptors derive from a woman younger than 45 in good health. Both conserved end residues are part of each CDR3.

j_call v_call cdr3_aa
TRBJ2-2 TRBV25-1 CASSEPRANTGELFF
TRBJ1-4 TRBV9 CASSVAGGRTNEKLFF
TRBJ2-7 TRBV10-3 CAISESLGVASGKTYEQYF
TRBJ2-7 TRBV6-5 CASKKGQTNYEQYF
TRBJ2-5 TRBV7-8 CASSFAIRQETQYF
TRBJ1-2 TRBV12-2 CASRAPDGNYGYTF
TRBJ1-1 TRBV2 CASRITIGAEAFF
TRBJ2-5 TRBV7-9 CASSFPPGAQETQYF
TRBJ1-4 TRBV6-1 CASRGLSFEKLFF
TRBJ1-2 TRBV5-8 CASSWKGANYGYTF
TRBJ2-2 TRBV25-1 CASSGFQGQGTTGELFF
TRBJ2-1 TRBV5-6 CASSRGLAGIGDEQFF
TRBJ2-7 TRBV19 CASSISSANYEQYF
TRBJ2-7 TRBV5-6 CASSPLRTDAYEQYF
TRBJ2-3 TRBV5-1 CASSPTGDNTDTQYF
TRBJ2-4 TRBV18 CASSLTNVPGSKNIQYF
TRBJ2-7 TRBV30 CALRDRNYEQYF
TRBJ2-1 TRBV5-4 CASSLGSGDPYNEQFF
TRBJ2-7 TRBV21-1 CASIAGGPSYEQYF
TRBJ2-1 TRBV6-1 CATRRPSADNEQFF
TRBJ2-3 TRBV7-5 CASSPTTDTQYF
TRBJ2-4 TRBV27 CASILRDNLAKNIQYF
TRBJ1-2 TRBV14 CASSQGQGYFYGYTF
TRBJ2-7 TRBV6-4 CASSERSSEQYF
TRBJ2-2 TRBV6-5 CASSRDTTGELFF
TRBJ1-3 TRBV9 CASSVSTGAYSGNTIYF
TRBJ1-4 TRBV4-1 CASSRGDRLLNEKLFF